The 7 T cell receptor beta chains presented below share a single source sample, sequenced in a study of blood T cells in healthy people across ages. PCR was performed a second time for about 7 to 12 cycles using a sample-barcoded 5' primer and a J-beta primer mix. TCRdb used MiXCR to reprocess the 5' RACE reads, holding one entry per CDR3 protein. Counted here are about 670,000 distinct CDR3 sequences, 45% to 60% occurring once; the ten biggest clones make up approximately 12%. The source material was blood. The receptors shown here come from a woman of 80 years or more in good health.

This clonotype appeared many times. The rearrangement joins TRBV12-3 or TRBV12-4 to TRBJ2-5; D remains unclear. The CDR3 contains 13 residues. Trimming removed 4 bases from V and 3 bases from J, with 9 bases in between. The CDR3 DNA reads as TGTGCCAGCAGTTCTGGCAGAGAAGAGACCCAGTACTTC. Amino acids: CASSSGREETQYF.

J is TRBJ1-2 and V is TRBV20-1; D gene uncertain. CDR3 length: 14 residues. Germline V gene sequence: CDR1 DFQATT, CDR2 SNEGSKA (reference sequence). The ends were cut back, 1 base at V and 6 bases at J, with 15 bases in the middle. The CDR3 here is CSARVGPPPDGYTF. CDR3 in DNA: TGCAGTGCTAGAGTTGGGCCTCCCCCGGATGGCTACACCTTC.

Here the CDR3 reads CAWSPHSGPAKNIQYF. The CDR3 nucleotides read TGTGCCTGGAGTCCTCATAGCGGACCAGCCAAAAACATTCAGTACTTC. The J gene is TRBJ2-4, the V gene TRBV30, with D possibly TRBD2 on 6 matching bases. Trimming stripped 2 bases from V and 0 bases from J, with 14 bases between. The CDR3 length is 16 residues. Looked up from germline, CDR1 is GTSNPN and CDR2 is SVGIG (reference sequence).

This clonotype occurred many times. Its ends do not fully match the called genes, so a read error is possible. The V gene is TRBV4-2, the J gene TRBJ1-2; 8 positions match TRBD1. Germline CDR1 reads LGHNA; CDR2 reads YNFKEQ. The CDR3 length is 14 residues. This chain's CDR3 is CVSSATGQEYGYTF. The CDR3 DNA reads TGTGTCAGCAGCGCAACGGGACAGGAGTATGGCTACACCTTC.

CDR3 coding DNA: TGTGCCAGCAGTTACTCACAGGGGGGAGACGAGCAGTACTTC. Translation: CASSYSQGGDEQYF. The chain couples TRBV27 to TRBJ2-5, with TRBD1 identical over 8 bases. The DNA end is more similar to TRBJ2-7, so the J call may be wrong. The CDR3 sequence is 14 residues long. In germline, CDR1 is MNHEY, CDR2 SMNVEV (reference sequence).

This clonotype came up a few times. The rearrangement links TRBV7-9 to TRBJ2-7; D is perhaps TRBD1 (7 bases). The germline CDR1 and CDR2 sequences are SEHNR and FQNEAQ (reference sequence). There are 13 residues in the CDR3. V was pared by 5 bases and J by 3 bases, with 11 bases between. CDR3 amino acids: CASSARDSYEQYF. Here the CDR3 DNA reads TGTGCCAGCAGCGCGCGGGACAGCTACGAGCAGTACTTC.

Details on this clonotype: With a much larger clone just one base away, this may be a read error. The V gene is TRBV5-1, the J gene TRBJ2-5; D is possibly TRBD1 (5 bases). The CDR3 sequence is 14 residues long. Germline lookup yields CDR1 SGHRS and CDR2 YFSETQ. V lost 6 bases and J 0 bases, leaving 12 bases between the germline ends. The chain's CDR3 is CASTGQGYQETQYF. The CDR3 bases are TGCGCCAGCACAGGCCAGGGATACCAAGAGACCCAGTACTTC.